What follows are 6 T cell receptor beta chains derived from one specimen sequenced in a study of T cells after yellow fever vaccination. TCRdb itself ran the 5' RACE reads through MiXCR, one entry per CDR3 protein. Of fewer than 450,000 distinct CDR3 sequences in the sample, roughly 4.3% were seen once. The source was PBMCs, collected 5 days after the yellow fever booster vaccination. These receptors originate from a man younger than 30 who received the YFV17D yellow fever vaccine.

In its sample, this clonotype was seen many times. V gene TRBV7-3 combines with J gene TRBJ2-1, with D perhaps TRBD2 (5 bases). V was trimmed by 5 bases and J by 0 bases, leaving 23 bases between them. Germline CDR1 reads SGHTA; CDR2 reads FQGTGA. The CDR3 runs 19 residues. The CDR3 DNA follows: TGTGCCAGCAGCCCATATGCCCCCAGGACTTTATACTCCTACAATGAGCAGTTCTTC. It is translated as CASSPYAPRTLYSYNEQFF. Variable domain in full (rest from reference TRBV7-3 and TRBJ2-1): GAGVSQTPSNKVTEKGKYVELRCDPISGHTALYWYRQSLGQGPEFLIYFQGTGAADDSGLPNDRFFAVRPEGSVSTLKIQRTERGDSAVYLCASSPYAPRTLYSYNEQFFGPGTRLTVL.

The rearrangement links TRBV4-3 to TRBJ1-3; D ambiguous. V dropped 0 bases and J dropped 9 bases, with 12 bases sitting between them. The CDR3 totals 14 residues. CDR1 and CDR2 (germline): LGHNA, YSLEER. CDR3 in amino acids: CASSQEGARSTIYF. The CDR3 bases are TGCGCCAGCAGCCAAGAAGGCGCTCGTAGCACCATATATTTT.

This clonotype appeared many times. This chain uses TRBV15 with TRBJ2-7; 8 positions match TRBD1. Germline-derived CDR1 and CDR2 are LNHNV and YYDKDF (reference sequence). The CDR3 runs to 15 residues. V dropped 3 bases and J dropped 5; count of bases not matched to a gene: 9. The CDR3 coding sequence is TGTGCCACCAGCAGGGACAGGGCGGTTCGGGACGAGCAGTACTTC. Its translation is CATSRDRAVRDEQYF.

The rearrangement uses TRBV2 and TRBJ2-5; D remains unclear. Between the trimmed V and J ends, which lost 1 base and 14 bases, there was a span of 17 bases. The CDR3 has 13 amino acids. Germline CDR1 is SNHLY and CDR2 is FYNNEI. CDR3 sequence reads: CASSEEWYPVVYF. The CDR3 nucleotides are TGTGCCAGCAGTGAAGAGTGGTACCCGGTCGTATACTTC.

This clonotype was seen at least ten times. The DNA for the CDR3 is TGCGCCAGCAGCCAAGATCAGGCAGGGATCTACAATGAGCAGTTCTTC. It encodes CASSQDQAGIYNEQFF. The gene calls are TRBV4-3 and TRBJ2-1; maybe TRBD1 (5 bases). V gave up 0 bases and J gave up 3 bases, with 12 bases separating them. Germline CDR1 LGHNA, CDR2 YSLEER. The CDR3 extends over 16 amino acids.

The chain uses TRBV3-1 and TRBJ1-1, with D possibly matching TRBD1 (6 bases). Between the trimmed V and J ends, which lost 0 bases and 11 bases, there was a span of 13 bases. There are 13 residues in the CDR3. Germline CDR1 is LGHDT and CDR2 is YNNKEL (reference sequence). The CDR3 is CASSQEPTGIAFF. CDR3 nucleotide sequence: TGTGCCAGCAGCCAAGAACCTACAGGGATCGCTTTCTTT.